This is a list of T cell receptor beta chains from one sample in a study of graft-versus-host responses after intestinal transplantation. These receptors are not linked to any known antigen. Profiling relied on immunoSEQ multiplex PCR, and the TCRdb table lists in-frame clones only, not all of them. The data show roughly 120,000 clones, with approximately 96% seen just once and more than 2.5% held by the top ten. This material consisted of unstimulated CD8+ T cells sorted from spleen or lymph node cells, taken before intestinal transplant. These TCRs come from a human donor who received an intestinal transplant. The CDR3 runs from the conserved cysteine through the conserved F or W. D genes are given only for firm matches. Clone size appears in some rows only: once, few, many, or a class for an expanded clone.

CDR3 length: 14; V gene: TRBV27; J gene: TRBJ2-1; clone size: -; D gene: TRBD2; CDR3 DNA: TGTGCCAGCGCCCTAGCGGGTGCCTACAATGAGCAGTTCTTC; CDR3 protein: CASALAGAYNEQFF
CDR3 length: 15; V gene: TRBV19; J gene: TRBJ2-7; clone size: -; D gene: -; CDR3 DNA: TGTGCCAGTAGTATGGGTAGCGGTGGAACCTACGAGCAGTACTTC; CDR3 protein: CASSMGSGGTYEQYF
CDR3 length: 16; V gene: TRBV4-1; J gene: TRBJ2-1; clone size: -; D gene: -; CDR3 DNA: TGCGCCAGCAGCCAAGAGATGTCGCAAACTTACAATGAGCAGTTCTTC; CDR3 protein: CASSQEMSQTYNEQFF
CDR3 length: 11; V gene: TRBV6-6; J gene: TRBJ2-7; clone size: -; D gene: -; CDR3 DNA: TGTGCCAGCAGTCCGCGGGCCGAGCAGTACTTC; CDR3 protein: CASSPRAEQYF
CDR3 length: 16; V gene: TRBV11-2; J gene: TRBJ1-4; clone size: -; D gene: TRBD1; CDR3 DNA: TGTGCCAGCAGCTTGGGACAGGGGGCAACTAATGAAAAACTGTTTTTT; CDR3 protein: CASSLGQGATNEKLFF
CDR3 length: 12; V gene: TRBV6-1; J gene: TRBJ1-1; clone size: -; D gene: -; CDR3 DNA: TGTGCCAGCAGTGAAGCGTCTACTGAAGCTTTCTTT; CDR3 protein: CASSEASTEAFF
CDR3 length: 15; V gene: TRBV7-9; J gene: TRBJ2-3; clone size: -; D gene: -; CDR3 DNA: TGTGCCGGAATCCGTGGGGGCGATTTCACAGATACGCAGTATTTT; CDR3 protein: CAGIRGGDFTDTQYF
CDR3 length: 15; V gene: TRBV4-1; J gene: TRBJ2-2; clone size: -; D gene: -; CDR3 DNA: TGCGCCAGCAGCCCCCAGGGGCCAAACACCGGGGAGCTGTTTTTT; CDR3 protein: CASSPQGPNTGELFF
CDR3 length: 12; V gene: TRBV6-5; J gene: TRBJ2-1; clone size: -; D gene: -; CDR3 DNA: TGTGCCAGCACCCCCGGGGGCCATGAGCAGTTCTTC; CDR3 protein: CASTPGGHEQFF
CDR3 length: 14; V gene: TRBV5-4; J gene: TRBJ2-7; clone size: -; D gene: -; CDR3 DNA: TGTGCCAGCAGCATCGACTACGACCCTGACGAGCAGTACTTC; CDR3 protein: CASSIDYDPDEQYF
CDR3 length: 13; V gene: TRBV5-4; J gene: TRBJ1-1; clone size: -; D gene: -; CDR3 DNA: TGTGCCAGCAGCTCCGGGCAGAATACTGAAGCTTTCTTT; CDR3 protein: CASSSGQNTEAFF
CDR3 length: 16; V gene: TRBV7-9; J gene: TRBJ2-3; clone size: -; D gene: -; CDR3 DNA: TGTGCCAGCAGCTTTCGGAGGGGGCAGGGCACAGATACGCAGTATTTT; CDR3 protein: CASSFRRGQGTDTQYF
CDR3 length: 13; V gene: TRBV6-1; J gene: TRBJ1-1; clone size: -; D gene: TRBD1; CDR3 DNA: TGTGCCAGCAGACCCCAGGGGGCGGGTGAAGCTTTCTTT; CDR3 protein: CASRPQGAGEAFF
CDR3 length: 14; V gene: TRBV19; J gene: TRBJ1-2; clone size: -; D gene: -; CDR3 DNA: TGTGCCAGTAGTATAATGGGCAGGATCTATGGCTACACCTTC; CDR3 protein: CASSIMGRIYGYTF
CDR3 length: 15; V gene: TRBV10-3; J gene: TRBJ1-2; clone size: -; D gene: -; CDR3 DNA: TGTGCCATCAGTGAGTCGTTATCACCGAACTATGGCTACACCTTC; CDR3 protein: CAISESLSPNYGYTF
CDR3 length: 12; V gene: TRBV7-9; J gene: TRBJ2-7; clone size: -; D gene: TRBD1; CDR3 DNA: TGTGCCAGCAGCGCCCACAGGGGGTGGCAGTACTTC; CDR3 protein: CASSAHRGWQYF
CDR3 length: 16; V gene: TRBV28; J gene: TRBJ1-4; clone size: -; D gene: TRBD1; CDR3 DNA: TGTGCCAGCAGCCACCCGGGACAGGGTAAATTCGAAAAACTGTTTTTT; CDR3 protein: CASSHPGQGKFEKLFF
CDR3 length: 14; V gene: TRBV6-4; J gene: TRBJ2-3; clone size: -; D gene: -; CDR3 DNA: TGTGCCAGCAGCCCCACAGGTACCACAGATACGCAGTATTTT; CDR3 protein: CASSPTGTTDTQYF
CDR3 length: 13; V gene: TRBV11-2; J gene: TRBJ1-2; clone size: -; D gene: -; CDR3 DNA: TGTGCCAGCAGTCTCACAGCAAGCTATGGCTACACCTTC; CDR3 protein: CASSLTASYGYTF
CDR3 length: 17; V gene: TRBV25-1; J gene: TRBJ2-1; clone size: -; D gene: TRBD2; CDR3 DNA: TGTGCCAGCATTTCGGGGACTAGCGGGAGTGGATACAATGAGCAGTTCTTC; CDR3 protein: CASISGTSGSGYNEQFF
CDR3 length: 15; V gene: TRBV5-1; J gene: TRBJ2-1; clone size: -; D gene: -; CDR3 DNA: TGCGCCAGCAGCCTCCGGGACTCCCACTACAATGAGCAGTTCTTC; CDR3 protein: CASSLRDSHYNEQFF
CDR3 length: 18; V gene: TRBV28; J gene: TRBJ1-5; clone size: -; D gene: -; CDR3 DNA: TGTGCCAGCAGTTTATCGTCTCGTAGGAGGTTCAGGACAGATACGCAGCATTTT; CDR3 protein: CASSLSSRRRFRTDTQHF
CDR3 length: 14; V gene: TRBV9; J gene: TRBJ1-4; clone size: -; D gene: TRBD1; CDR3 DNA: TGTGCCAGCAGCGGGGGACAGGGTTACGAAAAACTGTTTTTT; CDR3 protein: CASSGGQGYEKLFF
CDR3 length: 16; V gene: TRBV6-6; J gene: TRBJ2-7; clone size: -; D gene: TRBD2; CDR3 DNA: TGTGCCAGCAGTTACTCCGGGGGAGGGATTCCCTACGAGCAGTACTTC; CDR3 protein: CASSYSGGGIPYEQYF
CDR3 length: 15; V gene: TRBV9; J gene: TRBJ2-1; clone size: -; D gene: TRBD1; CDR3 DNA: TGTGCCAGCAGCGGTAGAGACAGGGCGTTCAATGAGCAGTTCTTC; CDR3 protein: CASSGRDRAFNEQFF
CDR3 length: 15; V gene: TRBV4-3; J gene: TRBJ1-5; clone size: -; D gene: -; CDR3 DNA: TGCGCCAGCAGCCAAGATGAGAAGGGCAATCAGCCCCAGCATTTT; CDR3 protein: CASSQDEKGNQPQHF
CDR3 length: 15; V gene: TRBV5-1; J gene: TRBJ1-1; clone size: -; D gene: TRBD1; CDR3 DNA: TGCGCCAGCAGCTTCACAGGGGGCGGTCTGACTGAAGCTTTCTTT; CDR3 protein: CASSFTGGGLTEAFF
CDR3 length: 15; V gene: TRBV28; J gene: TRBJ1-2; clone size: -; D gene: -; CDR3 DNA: TGTGCCAGTAACAGGGTTAGAACGGGTTCTAATGGCTACACCTTC; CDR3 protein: CASNRVRTGSNGYTF
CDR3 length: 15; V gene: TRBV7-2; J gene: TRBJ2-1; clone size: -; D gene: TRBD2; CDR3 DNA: TGTGCCAGCAGCCGGACTAGCGGGAGGGGAAATGAGCAGTTCTTC; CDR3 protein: CASSRTSGRGNEQFF
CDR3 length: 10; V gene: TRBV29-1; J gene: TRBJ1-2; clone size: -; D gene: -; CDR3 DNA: TGCAGCGTTCCGACCCCTTCGAACACCTTC; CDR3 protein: CSVPTPSNTF
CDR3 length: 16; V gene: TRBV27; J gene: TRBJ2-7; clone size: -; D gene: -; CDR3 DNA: TGTGCCAGCAGCTCCAGAGTCCGCGAGGGTGACTACGAGCAGTACTTC; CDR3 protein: CASSSRVREGDYEQYF
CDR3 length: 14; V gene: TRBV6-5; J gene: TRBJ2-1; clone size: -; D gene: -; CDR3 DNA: TGTGCCAGCAGTCCCTCTGGGGGTAACAATGAGCAGTTCTTC; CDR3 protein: CASSPSGGNNEQFF
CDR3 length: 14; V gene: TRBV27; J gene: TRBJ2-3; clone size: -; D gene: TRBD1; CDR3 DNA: TGTGCCAGCGCGCGGACAGGGGTCACAGATACGCAGTATTTT; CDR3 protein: CASARTGVTDTQYF
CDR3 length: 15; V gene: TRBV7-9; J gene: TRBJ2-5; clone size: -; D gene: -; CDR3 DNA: TGTGCCAGCAGCCCACCGGGGACACCTTATTTTCTGCAGTACTTC; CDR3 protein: CASSPPGTPYFLQYF
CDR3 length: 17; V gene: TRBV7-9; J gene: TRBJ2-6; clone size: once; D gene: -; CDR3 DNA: TGTGCCAGCAGCTCAACCGACAGGTCCTCTGGGGCCAACGTCCTGACTTTC; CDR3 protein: CASSSTDRSSGANVLTF
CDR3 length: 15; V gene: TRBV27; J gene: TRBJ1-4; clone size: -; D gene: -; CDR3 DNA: TGTGCCAGCAGTTTATTGGCAGGGGATCTTGAAAAACTGTTTTTT; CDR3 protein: CASSLLAGDLEKLFF
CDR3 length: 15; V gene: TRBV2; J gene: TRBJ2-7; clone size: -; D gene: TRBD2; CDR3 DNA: TGTGCCAGCAGTGATCTTAGCGGGAGAGTATACGAGCAGTACTTC; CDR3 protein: CASSDLSGRVYEQYF
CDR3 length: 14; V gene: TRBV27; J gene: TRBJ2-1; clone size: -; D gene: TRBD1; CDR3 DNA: TGTGCCAGCAACAAACAGGGGCTCTACAATGAGCAGTTCTTC; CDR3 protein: CASNKQGLYNEQFF
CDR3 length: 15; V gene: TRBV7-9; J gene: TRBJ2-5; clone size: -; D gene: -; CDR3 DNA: TGTGCCAGCAGCTTAGGTACCCGGGACTCGGAGACCCAGTACTTC; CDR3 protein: CASSLGTRDSETQYF
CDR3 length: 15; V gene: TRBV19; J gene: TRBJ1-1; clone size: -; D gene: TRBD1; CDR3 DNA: TGTGCCAGTAGTATAGGGGGAGGGGGCACCACTGAAGCTTTCTTT; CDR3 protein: CASSIGGGGTTEAFF
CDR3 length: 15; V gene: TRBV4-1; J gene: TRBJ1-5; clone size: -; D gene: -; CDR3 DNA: TGCGCCAGCAGCCACCTTGCTGCTCAGAATCAGCCCCAGCATTTT; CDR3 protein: CASSHLAAQNQPQHF